This T cell receptor beta chain was recovered during a study of cytomegalovirus exposure and HLA in healthy donors. Vbeta (60) and Jbeta (13) primers were used in the PCR. Assay: immunoSEQ multiplex PCR; the TCRdb copy retains only in-frame clones and omits some. The sample has about 130,000 clones, roughly 80% seen once. V lost 0 bases to trimming and J lost 0 bases, with 10 bases between them. In germline, CDR1 is SGHRS, CDR2 YFSETQ. The length of the CDR3 is 16 residues. The specimen was PBMCs. The receptor was derived from a man in his forties or fifties in good health and CMV-seronegative. V and J are TRBV5-1 and TRBJ2-1, with unresolved D. CDR3 sequence (DNA): TGCGCCAGCAGCTTGGACAGTCTAAGCTCCTACAATGAGCAGTTCTTC. It codes for CASSLDSLSSYNEQFF. The entire variable domain, with the rest obtained from reference TRBV5-1 and TRBJ2-1, is as follows: KAGVTQTPRYLIKTRGQQVTLSCSPISGHRSVSWYQQTPGQGLQFLFEYFSETQRNKGNFPGRFSGRQFSNSRSEMNVSTLELGDSALYLCASSLDSLSSYNEQFFGPGTRLTVL.